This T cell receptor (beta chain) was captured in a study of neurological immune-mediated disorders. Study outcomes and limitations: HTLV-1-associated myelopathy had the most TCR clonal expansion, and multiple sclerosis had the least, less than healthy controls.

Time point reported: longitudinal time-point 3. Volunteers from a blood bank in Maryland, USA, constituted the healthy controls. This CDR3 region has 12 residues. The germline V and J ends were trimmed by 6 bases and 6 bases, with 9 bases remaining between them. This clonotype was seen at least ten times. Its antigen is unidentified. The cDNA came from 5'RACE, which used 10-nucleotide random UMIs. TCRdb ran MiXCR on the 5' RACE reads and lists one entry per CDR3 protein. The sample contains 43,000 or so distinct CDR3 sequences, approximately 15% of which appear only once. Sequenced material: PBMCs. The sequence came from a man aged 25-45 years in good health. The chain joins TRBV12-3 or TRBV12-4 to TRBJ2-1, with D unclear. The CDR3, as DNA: TGTGCCAGCAGGGGGTGGTCCAATGAGCAGTTCTTC. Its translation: CASRGWSNEQFF.